A selection of T cell receptor beta chains follows, all from one sample in a study of radiation and T cells in renal cell carcinoma. Repertoires were generated with immunoSEQ multiplex PCR, while TCRdb's copy carries only in-frame clones and drops some. The sample includes about 130,000 clones, 75% to 85% of them seen just once. The sequences come from blood, collected from a patient whose treatment included radiotherapy and nephrectomy. These receptors came from a woman aged 55-69 years with renal cell carcinoma. CDR3s include the opening cysteine and the closing phenylalanine or tryptophan. The order of the fields is D gene, J gene, V gene, clone size, CDR3 protein, CDR3 DNA. D genes are given only for firm matches. Clone size appears in some rows only: once, few, many, or a class for an expanded clone.

d_gene: NA
j_gene: TRBJ2-1
v_gene: TRBV7-3
abundance: NA
CDR3aa: CASSYGTANNEQFF
CDR3nt: TGTGCCAGCAGCTATGGGACTGCCAACAATGAGCAGTTCTTC

d_gene: NA
j_gene: TRBJ1-1
v_gene: TRBV6-1
abundance: few
CDR3aa: CASRDKRTEAFF
CDR3nt: TGTGCCAGCAGAGATAAACGGACTGAAGCTTTCTTT

d_gene: TRBD1
j_gene: TRBJ1-1
v_gene: TRBV7-2
abundance: NA
CDR3aa: CASSRGGANTEAFF
CDR3nt: TGTGCCAGCAGCCGAGGGGGCGCGAACACTGAAGCTTTCTTT

d_gene: NA
j_gene: TRBJ1-4
v_gene: TRBV11-2
abundance: NA
CDR3aa: CASSLTRGAGEKLFF
CDR3nt: TGTGCCAGCAGCTTGACCCGGGGGGCGGGTGAAAAACTGTTTTTT

d_gene: NA
j_gene: TRBJ1-5
v_gene: TRBV2
abundance: NA
CDR3aa: CASSEGQDQPQHF
CDR3nt: TGTGCCAGCAGTGAAGGACAGGATCAGCCCCAGCATTTT

d_gene: NA
j_gene: TRBJ2-7
v_gene: TRBV5-1
abundance: once
CDR3aa: CASSLYSGRDEQYF
CDR3nt: TGCGCCAGCAGCTTGTACAGTGGCAGGGACGAGCAGTACTTC

d_gene: NA
j_gene: TRBJ2-7
v_gene: TRBV6-5
abundance: once
CDR3aa: CASRQGKTYEQYF
CDR3nt: TGTGCCAGCAGGCAGGGGAAAACCTACGAGCAGTACTTC

d_gene: NA
j_gene: TRBJ2-3
v_gene: TRBV28
abundance: once
CDR3aa: CASPPARASTDTQYF
CDR3nt: TGTGCCAGCCCCCCGGCTAGGGCAAGCACAGATACGCAGTATTTT

d_gene: NA
j_gene: TRBJ1-1
v_gene: TRBV10-1
abundance: NA
CDR3aa: CASSDQAMNTEAFF
CDR3nt: TGCGCCAGCAGTGACCAGGCCATGAACACTGAAGCTTTCTTT

d_gene: TRBD1
j_gene: TRBJ2-7
v_gene: TRBV10-3
abundance: NA
CDR3aa: CALRDRVSYEQYF
CDR3nt: TGTGCCCTCCGGGACAGGGTGTCCTACGAGCAGTACTTC

d_gene: NA
j_gene: TRBJ2-2
v_gene: TRBV6-5
abundance: NA
CDR3aa: CASSYGVGSSGELFF
CDR3nt: TGTGCCAGCAGTTATGGTGTAGGGAGTTCCGGGGAGCTGTTTTTT

d_gene: TRBD1
j_gene: TRBJ1-1
v_gene: TRBV4-2
abundance: NA
CDR3aa: CASGKGGQGVTEAFF
CDR3nt: TGTGCCAGCGGGAAGGGGGGGCAGGGGGTTACTGAAGCTTTCTTT

d_gene: NA
j_gene: TRBJ1-4
v_gene: TRBV28
abundance: NA
CDR3aa: CASRSPRGTNEKLFF
CDR3nt: TGTGCCAGCCGTTCCCCAAGAGGGACTAATGAAAAACTGTTTTTT

d_gene: NA
j_gene: TRBJ1-2
v_gene: TRBV10-3
abundance: NA
CDR3aa: CAISAGGANYGYTF
CDR3nt: TGTGCCATCAGTGCGGGGGGCGCGAACTATGGCTACACCTTC

d_gene: TRBD1
j_gene: TRBJ1-3
v_gene: TRBV7-3
abundance: NA
CDR3aa: CASSRTGAGNTIYF
CDR3nt: TGTGCCAGCAGCCGGACAGGGGCAGGAAACACCATATATTTT

d_gene: NA
j_gene: TRBJ2-5
v_gene: TRBV18
abundance: NA
CDR3aa: CASSPGEETQYF
CDR3nt: TGTGCCAGCTCACCAGGTGAAGAGACCCAGTACTTC

d_gene: TRBD2
j_gene: TRBJ2-3
v_gene: TRBV7-9
abundance: NA
CDR3aa: CASSSTGGGFPDTQYF
CDR3nt: TGTGCCAGCAGCTCTACGGGGGGTGGTTTTCCAGATACGCAGTATTTT

d_gene: NA
j_gene: TRBJ1-1
v_gene: TRBV6-1
abundance: NA
CDR3aa: CASSEEGTVTEAFF
CDR3nt: TGTGCCAGCAGTGAAGAAGGGACTGTGACTGAAGCTTTCTTT

d_gene: TRBD1
j_gene: TRBJ2-6
v_gene: TRBV4-2
abundance: NA
CDR3aa: CASGPGTGYPGANVLTF
CDR3nt: TGTGCCAGCGGGCCCGGGACAGGGTATCCTGGGGCCAACGTCCTGACTTTC

d_gene: NA
j_gene: TRBJ2-7
v_gene: TRBV6-1
abundance: NA
CDR3aa: CASRGMSVHSYEQYF
CDR3nt: TGTGCCAGCAGGGGGATGAGCGTACACTCCTACGAGCAGTACTTC

d_gene: TRBD1
j_gene: TRBJ2-7
v_gene: TRBV19
abundance: few
CDR3aa: CASSIWTGGTYEQYF
CDR3nt: TGTGCCAGTAGTATCTGGACAGGGGGTACCTACGAGCAGTACTTC

d_gene: NA
j_gene: TRBJ1-4
v_gene: TRBV7-2
abundance: NA
CDR3aa: CASSSETDAANEKLFF
CDR3nt: TGTGCCAGCAGCTCCGAAACGGACGCGGCTAATGAAAAACTGTTTTTT

d_gene: NA
j_gene: TRBJ1-2
v_gene: TRBV7-2
abundance: NA
CDR3aa: CASSPSLGPYGYTF
CDR3nt: TGTGCCAGCAGCCCGTCATTAGGCCCCTATGGCTACACCTTC

d_gene: TRBD1
j_gene: TRBJ1-6
v_gene: TRBV7-9
abundance: NA
CDR3aa: CASSLDSGGGRSPLHF
CDR3nt: TGTGCCAGCAGCTTAGATTCAGGGGGCGGAAGATCACCCCTCCACTTT

d_gene: NA
j_gene: TRBJ2-7
v_gene: TRBV4-1
abundance: NA
CDR3aa: CASSHLEGYEQYF
CDR3nt: TGCGCCAGCAGCCATCTAGAGGGGTACGAGCAGTACTTC

d_gene: TRBD2
j_gene: TRBJ2-7
v_gene: TRBV5-1
abundance: NA
CDR3aa: CASSLAGSGGATYEQYF
CDR3nt: TGCGCCAGCAGCTTGGCCGGTAGCGGGGGGGCCACCTACGAGCAGTACTTC

d_gene: TRBD1
j_gene: TRBJ2-3
v_gene: TRBV19
abundance: NA
CDR3aa: CATRDRGTDTQYF
CDR3nt: TGTGCCACGAGGGACAGGGGGACAGATACGCAGTATTTT

d_gene: NA
j_gene: TRBJ2-5
v_gene: TRBV6-1
abundance: NA
CDR3aa: CASSEANRQETQYF
CDR3nt: TGTGCCAGCAGTGAAGCGAACAGACAAGAGACCCAGTACTTC

d_gene: NA
j_gene: TRBJ2-2
v_gene: TRBV18
abundance: NA
CDR3aa: CASSPLRPNTGELFF
CDR3nt: TGTGCCAGCTCACCACTGCGGCCGAACACCGGGGAGCTGTTTTTT

d_gene: TRBD1
j_gene: TRBJ1-1
v_gene: TRBV30
abundance: few
CDR3aa: CAWSRQGNTEAFF
CDR3nt: TGTGCCTGGAGCAGACAGGGGAACACTGAAGCTTTCTTT

d_gene: NA
j_gene: TRBJ1-1
v_gene: TRBV2
abundance: NA
CDR3aa: CASSESAVQDPFTEAFF
CDR3nt: TGTGCCAGCAGTGAATCGGCCGTACAGGATCCTTTCACTGAAGCTTTCTTT

d_gene: NA
j_gene: TRBJ2-5
v_gene: TRBV5-1
abundance: NA
CDR3aa: CASSGGIETQYF
CDR3nt: TGCGCCAGCAGCGGGGGGATAGAGACCCAGTACTTC

d_gene: TRBD1
j_gene: TRBJ2-2
v_gene: TRBV6-5
abundance: NA
CDR3aa: CASRWTGGADGELFF
CDR3nt: TGTGCCAGCAGGTGGACAGGGGGCGCCGACGGGGAGCTGTTTTTT

d_gene: NA
j_gene: TRBJ1-6
v_gene: TRBV7-2
abundance: NA
CDR3aa: CASSSRVGATSPLHF
CDR3nt: TGTGCCAGCAGCTCCCGAGTAGGGGCAACTTCACCCCTCCACTTT

d_gene: TRBD2
j_gene: TRBJ2-1
v_gene: TRBV19
abundance: NA
CDR3aa: CASSSDGGTYNEQFF
CDR3nt: TGTGCCAGTAGTAGCGACGGGGGGACCTACAATGAGCAGTTCTTC

d_gene: NA
j_gene: TRBJ1-2
v_gene: TRBV18
abundance: NA
CDR3aa: CASSPEAYGYTF
CDR3nt: TGTGCCAGCTCACCCGAGGCCTATGGCTACACCTTC

d_gene: NA
j_gene: TRBJ2-3
v_gene: TRBV5-8
abundance: once
CDR3aa: CASSPRRDTQYF
CDR3nt: TGTGCCAGCAGCCCTCGGAGGGATACGCAGTATTTT

d_gene: TRBD1
j_gene: TRBJ1-2
v_gene: TRBV18
abundance: few
CDR3aa: CASSLRTGYGYTF
CDR3nt: TGTGCCAGCTCACTCCGGACAGGCTATGGCTACACCTTC

d_gene: TRBD1
j_gene: TRBJ2-7
v_gene: TRBV14
abundance: NA
CDR3aa: CASSQLQNRGYEQYF
CDR3nt: TGTGCCAGCAGCCAACTCCAAAACAGGGGCTACGAGCAGTACTTC

d_gene: TRBD2
j_gene: TRBJ2-3
v_gene: TRBV9
abundance: NA
CDR3aa: CASSGLADSTDTQYF
CDR3nt: TGTGCCAGCAGCGGGCTAGCGGATAGCACAGATACGCAGTATTTT

d_gene: TRBD2
j_gene: TRBJ2-1
v_gene: TRBV10-3
abundance: NA
CDR3aa: CATTRTSGIPQFF
CDR3nt: TGTGCCACCACCCGGACTAGCGGGATCCCCCAGTTCTTC

d_gene: NA
j_gene: TRBJ2-6
v_gene: TRBV29-1
abundance: NA
CDR3aa: CSVVIPGANVLTF
CDR3nt: TGCAGCGTTGTAATACCTGGGGCCAACGTCCTGACTTTC

d_gene: NA
j_gene: TRBJ2-4
v_gene: TRBV28
abundance: NA
CDR3aa: CASRERGNIQYF
CDR3nt: TGTGCCAGCAGAGAAAGAGGAAACATTCAGTACTTC

d_gene: NA
j_gene: TRBJ1-1
v_gene: TRBV7-2
abundance: NA
CDR3aa: CASSLATQGITEAFF
CDR3nt: TGTGCCAGCAGCTTAGCTACCCAGGGGATCACTGAAGCTTTCTTT

d_gene: NA
j_gene: TRBJ1-2
v_gene: TRBV6-6
abundance: few
CDR3aa: CASSPEYGYTF
CDR3nt: TGTGCCAGCAGTCCCGAATATGGCTACACCTTC

d_gene: TRBD2
j_gene: TRBJ2-5
v_gene: TRBV13
abundance: NA
CDR3aa: CASSLLREREQETQYF
CDR3nt: TGTGCCAGCAGCTTACTCCGGGAGCGGGAACAAGAGACCCAGTACTTC

d_gene: TRBD1
j_gene: TRBJ1-2
v_gene: TRBV6-1
abundance: NA
CDR3aa: CASTRPTGNGYTF
CDR3nt: TGTGCCAGCACCAGACCGACAGGGAATGGCTACACCTTC

d_gene: NA
j_gene: TRBJ1-3
v_gene: TRBV7-9
abundance: NA
CDR3aa: CASSLSRGAGNTIYF
CDR3nt: TGTGCCAGCAGCCTGAGCAGGGGCGCTGGAAACACCATATATTTT

d_gene: TRBD2
j_gene: TRBJ2-3
v_gene: TRBV7-2
abundance: once
CDR3aa: CASSLRLAGAPDTQYF
CDR3nt: TGTGCCAGCAGCTTAAGGCTAGCGGGAGCCCCAGATACGCAGTATTTT

d_gene: TRBD1
j_gene: TRBJ2-1
v_gene: TRBV28
abundance: NA
CDR3aa: CASGTGGDYNEQFF
CDR3nt: TGTGCCAGCGGAACAGGGGGCGACTACAATGAGCAGTTCTTC

d_gene: NA
j_gene: TRBJ1-5
v_gene: TRBV19
abundance: NA
CDR3aa: CASSILAILGSNQPQHF
CDR3nt: TGTGCCAGTAGTATACTGGCCATCCTAGGGAGCAATCAGCCCCAGCATTTT

d_gene: NA
j_gene: TRBJ2-7
v_gene: TRBV19
abundance: NA
CDR3aa: CASSTAEGQWTPEQYF
CDR3nt: TGTGCCAGTAGTACAGCCGAAGGACAGTGGACGCCCGAGCAGTACTTC

d_gene: NA
j_gene: TRBJ2-1
v_gene: TRBV9
abundance: NA
CDR3aa: CASSITGRGSYNEQFF
CDR3nt: TGTGCCAGCAGCATAACAGGGAGAGGCTCCTACAATGAGCAGTTCTTC

d_gene: NA
j_gene: TRBJ1-2
v_gene: TRBV4-2
abundance: once
CDR3aa: CASSQAHREDGYTF
CDR3nt: TGTGCCAGCAGCCAGGCCCACAGGGAGGATGGCTACACCTTC

d_gene: NA
j_gene: TRBJ2-5
v_gene: TRBV30
abundance: NA
CDR3aa: CAWSQLVATQYF
CDR3nt: TGTGCCTGGAGCCAACTAGTGGCGACCCAGTACTTC

d_gene: TRBD2
j_gene: TRBJ2-1
v_gene: TRBV27
abundance: many
CDR3aa: CASSATGGPVYNEQFF
CDR3nt: TGTGCCAGCAGTGCTACGGGGGGGCCAGTCTATAATGAGCAGTTCTTC

d_gene: TRBD2
j_gene: TRBJ2-5
v_gene: TRBV15
abundance: NA
CDR3aa: CATSRGGGETQYF
CDR3nt: TGTGCCACCAGCAGAGGGGGGGGAGAGACCCAGTACTTC

d_gene: NA
j_gene: TRBJ2-1
v_gene: TRBV29-1
abundance: NA
CDR3aa: CSVENYNEQFF
CDR3nt: TGCAGCGTTGAGAACTACAATGAGCAGTTCTTC

d_gene: TRBD2
j_gene: TRBJ2-5
v_gene: TRBV9
abundance: NA
CDR3aa: CASSSSRTSGRAGQETQYF
CDR3nt: TGTGCCAGCAGCTCATCCCGGACTAGCGGGAGGGCCGGGCAAGAGACCCAGTACTTC

d_gene: NA
j_gene: TRBJ2-1
v_gene: TRBV5-6
abundance: NA
CDR3aa: CASSPIGLNNEQFF
CDR3nt: TGTGCCAGCAGCCCAATTGGATTGAACAATGAGCAGTTCTTC